Included here is one T cell receptor (beta chain) sequence, with context. In the study's own analysis: Amplified reference gene primers provided the basis for estimating nucleated cell counts. TCRdb keeps only in-frame clones here, not all; method: immunoSEQ multiplex PCR. Clone size and V and J calls were adopted from that table, with D and trimming inferred from the DNA. The table lists about 180,000 clones, roughly 86% of them singletons. This record comes from a study of blood T cell repertoires in COVID-19. About the research overall: Acute and convalescent COVID-19 samples came from the United States, Italy and Spain. From T cells, B-cell-depleted T cells, or PBMCs came the material, which was cDNA or gDNA.

The CDR3 contains 13 residues. Germline-derived CDR1 and CDR2 are MNHNS and SASEGT. The V end lost 10 bases, the J end lost 5 bases, and 14 bases lay between the germline ends. The receptor's source is a woman in her twenties or thirties with active or convalescent COVID-19. Material: peripheral blood. The J gene is TRBJ2-2, the V gene TRBV6-1, with a possible D match to TRBD2 (5 bases). CDR3 DNA sequence: TGTGCCACCCGGGAAGTCACTACCGGGGAGCTGTTTTTT. Protein: CATREVTTGELFF.